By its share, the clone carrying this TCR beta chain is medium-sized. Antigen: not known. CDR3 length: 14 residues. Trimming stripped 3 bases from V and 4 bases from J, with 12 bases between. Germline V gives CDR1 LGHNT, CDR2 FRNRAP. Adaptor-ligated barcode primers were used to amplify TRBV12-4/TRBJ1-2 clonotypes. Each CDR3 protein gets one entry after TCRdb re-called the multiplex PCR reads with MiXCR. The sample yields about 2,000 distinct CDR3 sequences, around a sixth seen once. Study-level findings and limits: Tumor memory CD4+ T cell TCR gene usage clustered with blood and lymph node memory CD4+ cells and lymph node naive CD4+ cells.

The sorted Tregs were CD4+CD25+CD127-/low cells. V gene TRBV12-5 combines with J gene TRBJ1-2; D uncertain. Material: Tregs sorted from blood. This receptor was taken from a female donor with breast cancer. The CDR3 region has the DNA TGTGCTAGTGGTTTATCCGGTAACTCCTATGGCTACACCTTC. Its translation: CASGLSGNSYGYTF.